Presented here are 11 T cell receptor beta chains from one specimen sequenced in a study of shared clonotypes between healthy human individuals. Sequencing was performed with immunoSEQ multiplex PCR; in TCRdb, only in-frame clones are kept and a portion is missing. The data contain over a million clones, about three quarters of them singletons. Sequencing was carried out using memory CD4+ T cells sorted from blood. Noted subset: CD45RA-negative fraction. The receptors come from a man between 18 and 35 years old in good health.

The chain joins TRBV25-1 to TRBJ2-1; 10 bases match TRBD1. Germline V gene data show CDR1 as MGHDK and CDR2 as SYGVNS. The CDR3 sequence is 16 residues long. With 5 bases clipped from V and 3 bases from J, the junction kept 7 bases outside the gene matches. For the CDR3, the DNA is TGTGCCAGCAGTTTCCGACAGGGGGCTAGCTACAATGAGCAGTTCTTC. Translation gives CASSFRQGASYNEQFF.

The chain is built from TRBV27 and TRBJ1-2; 9 bases map to TRBD1. The CDR3 extends over 13 amino acids. From germline, CDR1 is MNHEY and CDR2 SMNVEV (reference sequence). Trimming took 1 base from V and 6 from J; bases not matched to a gene: 0. The CDR3 reads CASSLWTGDGYTF. CDR3 DNA: TGTGCCAGCAGTTTATGGACAGGGGATGGCTACACCTTC.

The rearrangement uses TRBV5-1 and TRBJ1-3; tentatively, D is TRBD1 (6 bases). V was clipped by 4 bases and J by 6 bases, with 17 bases between them. Per the germline V gene, CDR1 is SGHRS and CDR2 is YFSETQ. The CDR3 covers 15 residues. CDR3 nucleotides: TGCGCCAGCAGCCAGAAGGGGGAACCCGTAAACACCATATATTTT. Its translation is CASSQKGEPVNTIYF.

Only one count was recorded for this clone. V usage is TRBV19 and J usage is TRBJ2-5, with D tentatively TRBD1 (5 bases). CDR3 length: 16 residues. Trimming shortened V by 3 bases and J by 2 bases, and 16 bases separated the two germline ends. Germline V CDR1 and CDR2: LNHDA, SQIVND (reference sequence). The CDR3 here is CASSIRGRVGQETQYF. The CDR3 DNA reads as TGTGCCAGTAGTATTAGGGGCAGGGTCGGGCAAGAGACCCAGTACTTC.

The chain couples TRBV2 to TRBJ1-4; 7 bases are a match to TRBD1. The CDR3 contains 14 residues. V lost 8 bases, J lost 2 bases, and 5 bases stayed unmatched. The germline gives CDR1 SNHLY, CDR2 FYNNEI. The CDR3 region is CASLGGWTNEKLFF. The CDR3 nucleotides are TGTGCCAGCCTAGGGGGCTGGACTAATGAAAAACTGTTTTTT.

This sequence joins TRBV6-4 and TRBJ1-2; weak D call: TRBD1 (6 bases). Trimming removed 1 base from V and 4 bases from J, with 10 bases in between. Germline loops: CDR1 MRHNA, CDR2 SNTAGT. The CDR3 consists of 14 residues. The CDR3 coding sequence is TGTGCCAGCAGTGACTGGGGGCTAGGCTATGGCTACACCTTC. Protein product: CASSDWGLGYGYTF.

The chain couples TRBV7-9 to TRBJ1-1; D is undetermined. CDR1 is SEHNR, CDR2 FQNEAQ, per germline (reference sequence). The ends were cut back, 0 bases at V and 0 bases at J, with 17 bases in the middle. The CDR3 runs to 18 residues. CDR3 DNA: TGTGCCAGCAGCTTAGCGCGGGCTCCGGCCGCTATGAACACTGAAGCTTTCTTT. It encodes CASSLARAPAAMNTEAFF. Filled out from reference TRBV7-9 and TRBJ1-1, the complete variable domain reads DTGVSQNPRHKITKRGQNVTFRCDPISEHNRLYWYRQTLGQGPEFLTYFQNEAQLEKSRLLSDRFSAERPKGSFSTLEIQRTEQGDSAMYLCASSLARAPAAMNTEAFFGQGTRLTVV.

This rearrangement joins TRBV28 to TRBJ1-2; the D is unclear. In germline, CDR1 is MDHEN, CDR2 SYDVKM. V lost 1 base and J lost 0, with 9 bases in between. The CDR3 is made up of 15 amino acids. In DNA form, the CDR3 reads TGTGCCAGCAGTTTATCCACCAGTACTAACTATGGCTACACCTTC. Encoded protein: CASSLSTSTNYGYTF.

This chain uses TRBV9 with TRBJ2-2; TRBD2 aligns across 8 bases. Germline loops: CDR1 SGDLS, CDR2 YYNGEE. The CDR3 covers 17 residues. After removal of 4 bases from V and 2 bases from J, the junction contained 10 bases not matched to a gene. CDR3 nucleotides: TGTGCCAGCAGCTTTTTTATTACTAGCGGTAACACCGGGGAGCTGTTTTTT. It yields the protein CASSFFITSGNTGELFF.

This chain uses TRBV6-1 with TRBJ1-1; D unresolved. Germline V lookup: CDR1 MNHNS, CDR2 SASEGT. This CDR3 has 15 amino acids. With 1 base removed from V and 1 base from J, the gap between germline ends came to 10 bases. The CDR3 DNA reads as TGTGCCAGCAGTGAAGAGGTAGGGCGGAACACTGAAGCTTTCTTT. This encodes CASSEEVGRNTEAFF.

The chain employs TRBV9 and TRBJ2-7, with 8 bases matching TRBD2. Looked up from germline, CDR1 is SGDLS and CDR2 is YYNGEE. V dropped 3 bases and J dropped 0; count of bases not matched to a gene: 5. This CDR3 region has 15 residues. CDR3 nucleotide sequence: TGTGCCAGCAGCGCGGCGGGAGGACACTCCTACGAGCAGTACTTC. Translated: CASSAAGGHSYEQYF.